The 8 T cell receptor beta chains below were found in one sample sequenced in a study of early T cells in non-severe SARS-CoV-2 infection. In TCRdb, the 5' RACE reads were re-called with MiXCR into one record per CDR3 protein. The sample shows 60,000 or so distinct CDR3 sequences, 11% of them seen only once. The sequenced material came from whole blood. These receptors were taken from an adult who was a healthcare worker with PCR-confirmed SARS-CoV-2 infection or an uninfected control (not recorded which).

The chain links TRBV15 to TRBJ2-1; D unclear. This CDR3 has 11 residues. Trimming stripped 5 bases from V and 4 bases from J, with 3 bases between. Germline assignment: CDR1 LNHNV and CDR2 YYDKDF (reference sequence). CDR3 amino acids: CATSFYNEQFF. CDR3 DNA: TGTGCCACCAGCTTTTACAATGAGCAGTTCTTC.

Many counts were recorded for this clonotype. This chain uses TRBV5-1 with TRBJ2-3; the D gene is possibly TRBD1 (6 bases). The CDR3 is 13 amino acids. The V and J ends lost 2 bases and 4 bases respectively, with 8 bases between them. Germline CDR1 SGHRS, CDR2 YFSETQ. CDR3 sequence (DNA): TGCGCCAGCAGCTTTGCAGGGGCAGATACGCAGTATTTT. It encodes CASSFAGADTQYF. Combining the CDR3 with reference TRBV5-1 and TRBJ2-3 gives the whole variable domain KAGVTQTPRYLIKTRGQQVTLSCSPISGHRSVSWYQQTPGQGLQFLFEYFSETQRNKGNFPGRFSGRQFSNSRSEMNVSTLELGDSALYLCASSFAGADTQYFGPGTRLTVL.

The genes are TRBV28 and TRBJ2-7, with 12 bases aligning to TRBD1. The CDR3 runs 16 residues. With V trimmed by 5 bases and J by 3 bases, 8 bases remained unmatched. Germline values: CDR1 MDHEN, CDR2 SYDVKM. The CDR3 reads CASSNWDRGRVYEQYF. The CDR3, as DNA: TGTGCCAGCAGTAATTGGGACAGGGGGCGCGTCTACGAGCAGTACTTC.

The chain combines TRBV20-1 with TRBJ2-5; D gene ambiguous. Germline values: CDR1 DFQATT, CDR2 SNEGSKA (reference sequence). The CDR3 length is 14 residues. The V and J ends lost 1 base and 4 bases respectively, with 13 bases between them. The CDR3 DNA reads TGCAGTGCTAGAGGGCTGGAGTCGCGAGAGACCCAGTACTTC. It translates to CSARGLESRETQYF.

This clonotype was seen ten or more times. The V call is TRBV5-4, the J call TRBJ1-1, with D unresolved. CDR3 length: 13 amino acids. With 5 bases removed from V and 5 bases from J, the gap between germline ends came to 13 bases. Germline-derived CDR1 and CDR2 are SGHNT and YYREEE (reference sequence). CDR3 bases: TGTGCCAGCAGGGTCCAGACCGGGACTGAAGCTTTCTTT. It is translated as CASRVQTGTEAFF. Supplemented by reference TRBV5-4 and TRBJ1-1, the full variable domain reads ETGVTQSPTHLIKTRGQQVTLRCSSQSGHNTVSWYQQALGQGPQFIFQYYREEENGRGNFPPRFSGLQFPNYSSELNVNALELDDSALYLCASRVQTGTEAFFGQGTRLTVV.

The chain recombines TRBV27 with TRBJ2-7; weak D call: TRBD2 (6 bases). V lost 2 bases, J lost 3 bases, and 17 bases lay in between. The germline CDR1 and CDR2 sequences are MNHEY and SMNVEV (reference sequence). The CDR3 length is 16 residues. The CDR3 loop is CASSLRGWGTRYEQYF. The DNA of the CDR3 is TGTGCCAGCAGTTTACGCGGGTGGGGGACTCGCTACGAGCAGTACTTC.

There are many counts of this clonotype. The genes are TRBV7-9 and TRBJ2-5; 7 bases agree with TRBD1. V dropped 11 bases and J dropped 4; count of bases not matched to a gene: 10. The CDR3 runs 13 residues. CDR1 and CDR2 from the germline V gene are SEHNR and FQNEAQ (reference sequence). In nucleotides, the CDR3 is TGTGCCGGGACCTACCGGGACAGAGAGACCCAGTACTTC. Amino acids: CAGTYRDRETQYF.

This clonotype was counted at least ten times. The genes are TRBV12-3 or TRBV12-4 and TRBJ2-1, with TRBD2 as a possible D gene (5 bases). CDR3 length: 13 residues. Between the trimmed V and J ends, which lost 5 bases and 2 bases, there was a span of 7 bases. This CDR3 reads CASSLSAYNEQFF. CDR3 DNA sequence: TGTGCCAGCAGTCTTAGCGCCTACAATGAGCAGTTCTTC.